This record looks at one T cell receptor beta chain sequence and its context. The antigen remains unidentified. Analyses pooled second doses at about 4 or about 12 weeks. This sample was included in a study of T cell responses to AZD1222 COVID-19 vaccine. The CDR3 runs 14 residues. Trimming took 3 bases from V and 7 from J; bases not matched to a gene: 6. Germline CDR1 and CDR2: DFQATT and SNEGSKA (reference sequence). General observations from the study: The donors showed a predominance of white British ancestry and of females, with possible underestimation of clonal diversity. Spike-specific TCR breadth and depth rose after two AZD1222 doses. Among spike-specific TCRs, nearly half reportedly target unmutated variant regions.

Assay: immunoSEQ multiplex PCR; the TCRdb copy retains only in-frame clones and omits some. The data show some 170,000 clones, 88% seen once. The sequences come from peripheral blood, collected 28 days after the second AZD1222 dose. The chain combines TRBV20-1 with TRBJ1-4, with 9 bases that match TRBD1. This TCR derives from an adult who received the AZD1222 COVID-19 vaccine. CDR3 protein: CSASPTGGFEKLFF. Written as DNA, the CDR3 is TGCAGTGCTAGTCCTACAGGGGGCTTTGAAAAACTGTTTTTT.